This TCR beta chain comes out of a study of regulatory T cells in long-lasting Graves disease (dated by TCRdb to the early 2020s). Background for the entire study: Persistent Graves' disease was defined as antithyroid drug treatment for over 5 years with persistently positive TSH receptor autoantibodies. The study took place in China and was registered as a clinical trial. On average, persistent Graves' disease patients in the clinical cohort had been on antithyroid drugs for approximately ten years. Patients with persistent Graves' disease were compared with patients with newly diagnosed Graves' disease using TCR sequencing and RNA sequencing of peripheral blood. TCR sequencing covered around 13 persistent and around 20 newly diagnosed Graves' disease patients, about 35 samples in total. Overall study results and their limits: Persistent patients shared more public clonotypes among themselves (more than 2,500) than newly diagnosed patients did (approximately 870). Sequencing and analysis were limited to the TCR beta chain. TRBV28, TRBJ1-2 and TRBJ2-5 were preferentially used in persistent disease, while TRBV20-1 and TRBJ2-1 were favored in newly diagnosed disease. Compared with newly diagnosed patients, patients with persistent Graves' disease had lower TCR Shannon entropy and fewer highly expanded clones, which suggests clonal expansion. The small sample size was acknowledged by the authors as a limitation that may reduce accuracy. Peripheral blood alone was examined, since thyroid tissue, which constituted the primary lesion, could not be accessed.

V loses 2 bases of germline sequence and J loses 2 bases, and the interval between the two ends is 7 bases. The CDR3 runs 13 residues from the cysteine to the phenylalanine. This entry keeps only the CDR3 DNA: 39 bases, framed from base 1. Libraries were constructed by multiplex PCR. The instrument was an Illumina HiSeq 4000. To build TCR beta libraries, CDR3 regions were amplified by Arm-PCR using iRepertoire HTBI primers. PCR products were gel purified before sequencing. On the authors' methods: Across samples, approximately 68 TRBV and 13 to 15 TRBJ segments were identified and used for gene usage analysis of CDR3 amino acid clonotypes. COPE and FqMerger were used to merge the filtered high-quality paired reads into contigs. Contigs were aligned with BLAST to IMGT TRBV, TRBD and TRBJ reference genes, and CDR3 was defined per IMGT. Clonotypes above 0.1% frequency were classified as highly expanded clones. Repertoire diversity was measured by Shannon entropy, and V-J evenness by the Gini coefficient. Clonotypes shared by more than one individual were considered public. TCRdb reanalyzed the raw reads on its own, using fastp at Q25 for trimming and MiXCR for clone calling, and kept in-frame beta chains. Every distinct CDR3 protein forms one entry, paired with its most common genes and DNA. In this record, the V and J calls reflect TCRdb's handling and not the investigators' own analysis. The sample table shows roughly 400,000 distinct CDR3 sequences, and around 21% are seen once. The leading ten clones occupy 20% of the sample.

Taken with the paper, the label for time point translates to: persistent/refractory GD, antithyroid drugs over 5 years with positive TRAb. For both TCR sequencing and RNA sequencing, RNA was extracted from PBMCs using TRIzol. The diagnosis of Graves' disease followed American Thyroid Association guidelines. Recruitment of patients was carried out at an endocrinology department in Xi'an, China. Each patient gave approximately 8.8 milliliters of peripheral blood, collected in an EDTA anticoagulant tube. Ficoll Paque Plus density gradient separation was used to isolate PBMCs, and no further T cell sorting was done. An Agilent 2100 Bioanalyzer and agarose gel were used to check RNA quality, and a NanoDrop 2000 was used to measure RNA concentration. This clonotype was counted ten times or more. Its antigen is unknown. Qualities for individual bases were not recorded, and no much larger clone is one base off.

The chain joins TRBV12-3 or TRBV12-4 to TRBJ2-7; the D gene lacks a confident call. The sequence derives from a female donor with Graves disease. Sequencing was performed on peripheral blood mononuclear cells (PBMCs), taken when the disease was refractory, from a patient treated with antithyroid drugs. The DNA sequence reads TGTGCCAGCAGTTTACGGGCTCCCTACGAGCAGTACTTC. It codes for CASSLRAPYEQYF.